The TCR beta chain under discussion was sequenced for a study of blood T cell repertoires in COVID-19. At the level of the study: Whether acute or convalescent, the COVID-19 samples came from the United States, Italy and Spain.

V gave up 6 bases and J gave up 0 bases; unmatched junction bases: 4. The CDR3 runs to 14 residues. CDR1 is SGHDT, CDR2 YYEEEE, per germline. Clones were read by immunoSEQ multiplex PCR, and TCRdb kept only the in-frame ones, dropping some. The profile shows 95,000 to 130,000 clones, just over 90% of them singletons. This clonotype was sampled from a human donor with active COVID-19. The donor label of this sample is uncertain. Sequencing was done on a sample of peripheral blood. The chain combines TRBV5-6 with TRBJ2-7, with 9 bases fitting TRBD1. The CDR3, as DNA: TGTGCCAGCACGGACAGGGGTTTCTCCTACGAGCAGTACTTC. Its protein is CASTDRGFSYEQYF.